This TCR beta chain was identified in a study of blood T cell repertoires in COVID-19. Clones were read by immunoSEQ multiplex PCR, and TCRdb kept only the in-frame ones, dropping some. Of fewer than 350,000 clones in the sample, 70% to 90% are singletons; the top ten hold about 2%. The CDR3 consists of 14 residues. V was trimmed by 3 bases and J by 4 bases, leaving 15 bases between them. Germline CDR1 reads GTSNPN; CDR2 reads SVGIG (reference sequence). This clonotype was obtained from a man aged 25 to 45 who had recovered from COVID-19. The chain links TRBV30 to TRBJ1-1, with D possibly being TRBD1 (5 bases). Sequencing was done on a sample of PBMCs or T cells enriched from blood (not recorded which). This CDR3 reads CAWRPGGAITEAFF. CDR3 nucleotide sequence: TGTGCCTGGAGGCCGGGCGGGGCGATCACTGAAGCTTTCTTT.